The 23 T cell receptor beta chains presented below share a single source sample, sequenced in a study of cytotoxic CD8 clonotypes in ibrutinib-treated CLL. Sequencing used immunoSEQ multiplex PCR; TCRdb keeps in-frame clones, though not all of them. The repertoire holds 150,000 or so clones, roughly 84% seen once, with roughly 3% in the top ten. Sample: PBMCs, taken at disease progression, from a patient treated with ibrutinib. The receptor set was obtained from a human donor with chronic lymphocytic leukemia.

The chain combines TRBV28 with TRBJ2-1, with 12 bases fitting TRBD2. CDR3 length equals 14 residues. Trimming at V came to 3 bases and at J to 13 bases, leaving 7 bases not matched to a gene. The V gene's germline CDR1 is MDHEN and CDR2 SYDVKM. The CDR3 coding sequence is TGTGCCAGCAGTTTGTTCCTAGCGGGAGGGCCCCAGTTCTTC. This gives the protein CASSLFLAGGPQFF. The complete variable domain, with remaining parts taken from reference TRBV28 and TRBJ2-1, reads DVKVTQSSRYLVKRTGEKVFLECVQDMDHENMFWYRQDPGLGLRLIYFSYDVKMKEKGDIPEGYSVSREKKERFSLILESASTNQTSMYLCASSLFLAGGPQFFGPGTRLTVL.

The rearrangement uses TRBV2 and TRBJ2-7; D might be TRBD1 (6 bases). CDR1 is SNHLY, CDR2 FYNNEI, per germline. Between the trimmed V and J ends, which lost 6 bases and 2 bases, there was a span of 14 bases. This CDR3 contains 14 residues. This chain's CDR3 is CASRAGTPPYEQYF. The CDR3 region has the DNA TGTGCCAGCAGAGCCGGGACACCACCCTACGAGCAGTACTTC.

This clone was counted only a few times. This chain joins TRBV6-5 and TRBJ1-1; tentative D call: TRBD1 (6 bases). V lost 6 bases to trimming and J lost 6 bases, with 8 bases between them. This CDR3 is 11 amino acids long. The V gene's germline CDR1 is MNHEY and CDR2 SVGAGI. CDR3 sequence reads: CASSRGPEAFF. The CDR3 DNA reads TGTGCCAGCAGCAGGGGCCCTGAAGCTTTCTTT.

The CDR3 DNA sequence: TGTGCCAGCAGCTATAATTACGAGCAGTACTTC. Translation: CASSYNYEQYF. The gene calls are TRBV27 and TRBJ2-7; D gene ambiguous. The CDR3 runs 11 residues. Looked up from germline, CDR1 is MNHEY and CDR2 is SMNVEV (reference sequence). Trimming took 6 bases from V and 4 from J, leaving 7 bases between them.

The gene calls are TRBV4-1 and TRBJ2-5; 8 bases line up with TRBD1. The CDR3 length is 15 residues. J was trimmed by 5 bases and V by 4 bases; bases with no gene match: 9. Germline V gene lookup returns CDR1 MGHRA and CDR2 YSYEKL. The CDR3 reads CASSRRQGARETQYF. The DNA of the CDR3 is TGCGCCAGCAGCCGGAGGCAGGGGGCGCGGGAGACCCAGTACTTC.

The chain couples TRBV19 to TRBJ2-7; D is possibly TRBD1 or TRBD2 (5 bases each). This CDR3 is built from 15 residues. Germline loops: CDR1 LNHDA, CDR2 SQIVND (reference sequence). V lost 4 bases, J lost 2 bases, and 15 bases lay in between. In DNA form, the CDR3 reads TGTGCCAGTAGTAGGGGCGGAGCGGTAGCCTACGAGCAGTACTTC. It translates to CASSRGGAVAYEQYF.

This chain joins TRBV6-5 and TRBJ1-5, with 7 bases identical to TRBD1. This CDR3 has 14 residues. V was clipped by 4 bases and J by 6 bases; unmatched bases: 6. The germline gives CDR1 MNHEY, CDR2 SVGAGI. The CDR3 loop reads CASSSNKGAQPQHF. The CDR3 DNA sequence: TGTGCCAGCAGTTCCAATAAGGGGGCTCAGCCCCAGCATTTT.

The chain couples TRBV7-9 to TRBJ2-3; D is perhaps TRBD1 or TRBD2 (5 bases each). The CDR3 is 16 residues long. V lost 1 base and J 3 bases, leaving 14 bases between the germline ends. CDR1 is SEHNR and CDR2 is FQNEAQ in the germline V gene (reference sequence). Here the CDR3 reads CASSLVLGGQTDTQYF. For the CDR3, the DNA is TGTGCCAGCAGCTTAGTTCTCGGAGGACAAACAGATACGCAGTATTTT.

The sample holds a few counts of this clone. The J gene is TRBJ1-2, the V gene TRBV5-1; no definite D call. The CDR3 runs to 14 residues. The V and J ends lost 2 bases and 2 bases respectively, with 10 bases between them. CDR1 and CDR2 (germline): SGHRS, YFSETQ. The CDR3 DNA reads as TGCGCCAGCAGCTTCTCCCCGGAAAACTATGGCTACACCTTC. It specifies CASSFSPENYGYTF.

The chain joins TRBV5-4 to TRBJ2-7; 10 nucleotides match TRBD2. The CDR3 sequence is 16 residues long. J lost 2 bases, V lost 4 bases, and 9 bases had no gene match. Germline CDR1 is SGHNT and CDR2 is YYREEE (reference sequence). The chain's CDR3 is CASSPPPSGRTYEQYF. The CDR3 DNA sequence: TGTGCCAGCAGCCCACCCCCTAGCGGGAGAACCTACGAGCAGTACTTC.

The rearrangement uses TRBV5-1 and TRBJ1-4, with 9 bases identical to TRBD1. The CDR3 has 14 residues. V trimming: 3 bases; J trimming: 7 bases; junction bases outside the gene matches: 4. Germline V gives CDR1 SGHRS, CDR2 YFSETQ. The CDR3 protein is CASSWRQGGEKLFF. The CDR3 bases are TGCGCCAGCAGCTGGAGACAGGGGGGTGAAAAACTGTTTTTT.

This chain joins TRBV29-1 and TRBJ1-1; no definite D call. Trimming shortened V by 8 bases and J by 0 bases, and 10 bases separated the two germline ends. Germline V gives CDR1 SQVTM, CDR2 ANQGSEA. The CDR3 is 12 residues long. CDR3 bases: TGCAGCCCCCGGACGGTGAACACTGAAGCTTTCTTT. Its protein is CSPRTVNTEAFF.

The chain couples TRBV29-1 to TRBJ2-7; D remains ambiguous. CDR1 and CDR2 (germline): SQVTM, ANQGSEA. The CDR3 is 11 amino acids. Trimming removed 3 bases from V and 5 bases from J, with 8 bases in between. The CDR3 DNA reads as TGCAGCGTTGATCCCGGACACGAGCAGTACTTC. This gives the protein CSVDPGHEQYF.

The chain employs TRBV7-3 and TRBJ2-1; D remains ambiguous. V was cut by 4 bases and J by 8 bases, with 18 bases left in between. Germline V CDR1 and CDR2: SGHTA, FQGTGA. The CDR3 spans 15 residues. CDR3 loop: CASSSQGIGLDEQFF. The CDR3 DNA sequence: TGTGCCAGCAGCTCCCAAGGGATAGGGTTGGATGAGCAGTTCTTC.

This sequence joins TRBV11-3 and TRBJ2-2; D gene unclear. Germline loops: CDR1 SGHNT, CDR2 YENEEA. The CDR3 covers 12 residues. V shed 8 bases and J shed 2 bases, with 6 bases lying between them. As DNA, the CDR3 is TGTGCCAGCCGTGAAAACACCGGGGAGCTGTTTTTT. It is translated as CASRENTGELFF.

The sample holds a few counts of this clone. V gene TRBV4-3 combines with J gene TRBJ1-1; 12 bases agree with TRBD1. V lost 2 bases, J lost 4 bases, and 14 bases stayed unmatched. The CDR3 sequence is 19 residues long. Germline lookup yields CDR1 LGHNA and CDR2 YSLEER. The DNA of the CDR3 is TGCGCCAGCAGCCAATATCGGGGGACAGGGGGCTCTAGGAGCACTGAAGCTTTCTTT. Translation: CASSQYRGTGGSRSTEAFF.

This clone occurred once. The rearrangement uses TRBV25-1 and TRBJ2-1, with D possibly being TRBD2 (6 bases). V was clipped by 4 bases and J by 2 bases, with 12 bases between them. Germline loops: CDR1 MGHDK, CDR2 SYGVNS. The CDR3 extends over 15 amino acids. CDR3 in DNA: TGTGCCAGCAGTGTGCGGGCGGGAACCTACAATGAGCAGTTCTTC. It yields the protein CASSVRAGTYNEQFF.

The chain carries TRBV9 and TRBJ1-3; possible D gene TRBD1, 6 bases. CDR1 and CDR2 (germline): SGDLS, YYNGEE. V lost 1 base to trimming and J lost 4 bases, with 9 bases between them. This CDR3 is built from 14 residues. CDR3 in DNA: TGTGCCAGCAGCGTATCGGGACAAGGAAACACCATATATTTT. Translation gives CASSVSGQGNTIYF.

The chain has TRBV27 and TRBJ2-5; no clear D. This CDR3 spans 10 amino acids. In germline, CDR1 is MNHEY, CDR2 SMNVEV (reference sequence). Trimming pared 2 bases from V and 7 bases from J, leaving 2 bases between. For the CDR3, the DNA is TGTGCCAGCAGTTTAGGGACCCAGTACTTC. Translating gives CASSLGTQYF.

The genes are TRBV4-3 and TRBJ2-7; no definite D call. The CDR3 covers 14 residues. The germline V gene has CDR1 LGHNA and CDR2 YSLEER. Trimming removed 1 base from V and 0 bases from J, with 7 bases in between. CDR3 in amino acids: CASSQVPDSYEQYF. Here the CDR3 DNA reads TGCGCCAGCAGCCAAGTGCCGGACTCCTACGAGCAGTACTTC.

This chain connects TRBV5-1 to TRBJ2-1, with 9 bases aligning to TRBD2. Trimming at V came to 2 bases and at J to 8 bases, leaving 8 bases not matched to a gene. CDR3 length: 15 amino acids. Germline V gene data show CDR1 as SGHRS and CDR2 as YFSETQ. In DNA, the CDR3 is TGCGCCAGCAGCTTTACGGCTAGCGGGACCTATGAGCAGTTCTTC. Protein product: CASSFTASGTYEQFF.

V usage is TRBV14 and J usage is TRBJ1-2; D gene ambiguous. V was shortened by 0 bases and J by 4 bases, with 12 bases between the two germline ends. This CDR3 region has 15 residues. Germline V gives CDR1 SGHDN, CDR2 FVKESK. DNA of the CDR3: TGTGCCAGCAGCCAAGATCCCCGCACAACCTATGGCTACACCTTC. It yields the protein CASSQDPRTTYGYTF.

As for this clone: A junction end diverges from the germline sequence, so it may reflect a read error. The rearrangement uses TRBV28 and TRBJ1-2; D not certain. Germline V gene sequence: CDR1 MDHEN, CDR2 SYDVKM. This CDR3 has 13 amino acids. DNA of the CDR3: TGTGCCAGCATCGATCGGGAAAACTTTGGCTACACCTTC. It yields the protein CASIDRENFGYTF.